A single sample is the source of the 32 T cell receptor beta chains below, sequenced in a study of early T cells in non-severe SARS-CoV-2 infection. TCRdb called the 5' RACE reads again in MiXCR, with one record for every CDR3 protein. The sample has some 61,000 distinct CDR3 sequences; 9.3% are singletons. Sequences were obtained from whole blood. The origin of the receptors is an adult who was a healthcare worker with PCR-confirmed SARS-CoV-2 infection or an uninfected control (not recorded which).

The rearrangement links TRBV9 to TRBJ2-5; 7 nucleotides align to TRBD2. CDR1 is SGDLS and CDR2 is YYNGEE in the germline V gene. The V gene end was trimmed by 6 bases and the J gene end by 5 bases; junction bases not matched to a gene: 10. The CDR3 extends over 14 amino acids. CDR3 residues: CASTPQTSWETQYF. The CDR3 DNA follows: TGTGCCAGCACCCCTCAGACTAGCTGGGAGACCCAGTACTTC.

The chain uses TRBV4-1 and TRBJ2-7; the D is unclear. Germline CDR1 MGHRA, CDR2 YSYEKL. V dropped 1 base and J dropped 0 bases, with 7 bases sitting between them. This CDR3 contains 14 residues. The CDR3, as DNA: TGCGCCAGCAGCCAAGTGCAGACCTCCTACGAGCAGTACTTC. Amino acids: CASSQVQTSYEQYF.

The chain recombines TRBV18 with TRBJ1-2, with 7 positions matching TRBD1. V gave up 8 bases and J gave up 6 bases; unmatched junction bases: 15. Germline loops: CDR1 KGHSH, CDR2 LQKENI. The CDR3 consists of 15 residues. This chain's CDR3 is CASHEPNRGQNGYTF. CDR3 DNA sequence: TGTGCCAGCCATGAACCGAACAGGGGACAGAATGGCTACACCTTC.

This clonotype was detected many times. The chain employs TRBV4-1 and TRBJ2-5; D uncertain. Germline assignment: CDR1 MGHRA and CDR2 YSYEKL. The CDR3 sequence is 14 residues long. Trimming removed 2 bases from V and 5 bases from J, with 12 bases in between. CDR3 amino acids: CASSQPLVGETQYF. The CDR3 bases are TGCGCCAGCAGCCAACCACTGGTTGGGGAGACCCAGTACTTC.

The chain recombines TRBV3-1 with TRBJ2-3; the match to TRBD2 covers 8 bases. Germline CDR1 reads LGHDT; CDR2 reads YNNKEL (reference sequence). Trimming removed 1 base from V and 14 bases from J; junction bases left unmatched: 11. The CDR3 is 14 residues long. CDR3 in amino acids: CASSQGGLRGDMYF. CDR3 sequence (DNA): TGTGCCAGCAGCCAAGGGGGGCTGCGGGGGGACATGTATTTT.

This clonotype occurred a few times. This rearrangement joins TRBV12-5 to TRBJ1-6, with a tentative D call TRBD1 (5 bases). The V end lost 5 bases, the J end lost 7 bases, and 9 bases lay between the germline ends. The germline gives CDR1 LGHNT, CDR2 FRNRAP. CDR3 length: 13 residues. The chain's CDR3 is CASGTGANSPLHF. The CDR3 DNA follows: TGTGCTAGTGGTACCGGGGCCAATTCACCCCTCCACTTT.

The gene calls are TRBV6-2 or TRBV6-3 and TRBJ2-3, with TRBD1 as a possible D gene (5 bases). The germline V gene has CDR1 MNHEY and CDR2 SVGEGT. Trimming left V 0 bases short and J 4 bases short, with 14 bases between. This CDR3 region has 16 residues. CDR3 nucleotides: TGTGCCAGCAGTTACTCCAGGGCCCCTAGGTCAGATACGCAGTATTTT. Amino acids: CASSYSRAPRSDTQYF.

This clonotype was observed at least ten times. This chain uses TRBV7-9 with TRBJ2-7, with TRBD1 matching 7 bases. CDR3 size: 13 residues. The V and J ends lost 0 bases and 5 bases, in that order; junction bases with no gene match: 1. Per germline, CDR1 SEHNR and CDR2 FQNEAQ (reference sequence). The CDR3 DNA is TGTGCCAGCAGCTTAGCAGGGGGCAACGAGCAGTACTTC. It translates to CASSLAGGNEQYF.

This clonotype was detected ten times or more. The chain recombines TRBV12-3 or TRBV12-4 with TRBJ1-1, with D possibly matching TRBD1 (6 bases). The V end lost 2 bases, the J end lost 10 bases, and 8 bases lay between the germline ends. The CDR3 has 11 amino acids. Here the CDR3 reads CASSLSRGAFF. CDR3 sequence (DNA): TGTGCCAGCAGTTTAAGCAGGGGAGCTTTCTTT.

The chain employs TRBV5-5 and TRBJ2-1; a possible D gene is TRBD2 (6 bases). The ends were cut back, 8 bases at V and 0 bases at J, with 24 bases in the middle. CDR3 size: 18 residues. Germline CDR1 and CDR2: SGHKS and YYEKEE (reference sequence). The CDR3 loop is CASTFLYREPGSYNEQFF. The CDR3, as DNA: TGTGCCAGTACCTTTCTCTACCGGGAGCCGGGCTCCTACAATGAGCAGTTCTTC.

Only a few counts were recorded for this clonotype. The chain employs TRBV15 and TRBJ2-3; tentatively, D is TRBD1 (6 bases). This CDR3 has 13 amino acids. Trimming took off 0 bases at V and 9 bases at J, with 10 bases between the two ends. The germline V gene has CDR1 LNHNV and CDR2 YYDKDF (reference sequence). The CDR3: CATSRDSGQTQYF. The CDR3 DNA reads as TGTGCCACCAGCAGAGATTCGGGACAAACGCAGTATTTT.

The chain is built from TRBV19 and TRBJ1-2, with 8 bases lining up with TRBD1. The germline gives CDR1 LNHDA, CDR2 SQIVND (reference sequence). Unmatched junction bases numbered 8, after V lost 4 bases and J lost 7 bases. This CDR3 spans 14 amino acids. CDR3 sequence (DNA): TGTGCCAGTAGTACCTTTGGACAGGGCGGTGGCTACACCTTC. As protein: CASSTFGQGGGYTF.

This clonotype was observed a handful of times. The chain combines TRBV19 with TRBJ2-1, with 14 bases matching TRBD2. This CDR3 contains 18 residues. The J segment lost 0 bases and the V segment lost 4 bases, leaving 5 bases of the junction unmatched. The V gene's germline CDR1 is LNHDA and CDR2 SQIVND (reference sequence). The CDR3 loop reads CASSRGLAGASSYNEQFF. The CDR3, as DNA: TGTGCCAGTAGTAGGGGACTAGCGGGGGCAAGCTCCTACAATGAGCAGTTCTTC.

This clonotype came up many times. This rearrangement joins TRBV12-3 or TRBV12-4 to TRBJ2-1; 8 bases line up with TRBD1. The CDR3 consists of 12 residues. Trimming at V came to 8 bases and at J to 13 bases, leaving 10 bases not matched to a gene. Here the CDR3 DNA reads TGTGCCAGCTCAGGACAGGGACTCCCACAGTTCTTC. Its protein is CASSGQGLPQFF.

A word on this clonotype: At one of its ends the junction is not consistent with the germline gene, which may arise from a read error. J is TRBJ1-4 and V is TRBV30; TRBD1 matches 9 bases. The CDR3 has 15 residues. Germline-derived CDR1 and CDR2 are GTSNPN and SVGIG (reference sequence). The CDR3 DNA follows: TGTGCCGGGAGGGACAGGGTGGCAACTAATGAAAAACTGTTTTTT. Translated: CAGRDRVATNEKLFF.

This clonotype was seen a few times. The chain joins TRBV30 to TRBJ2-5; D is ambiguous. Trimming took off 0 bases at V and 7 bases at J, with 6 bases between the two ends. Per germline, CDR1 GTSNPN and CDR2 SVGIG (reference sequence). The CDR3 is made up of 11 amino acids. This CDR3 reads CAWSVARTQYF. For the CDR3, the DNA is TGTGCCTGGAGTGTCGCGAGGACCCAGTACTTC.

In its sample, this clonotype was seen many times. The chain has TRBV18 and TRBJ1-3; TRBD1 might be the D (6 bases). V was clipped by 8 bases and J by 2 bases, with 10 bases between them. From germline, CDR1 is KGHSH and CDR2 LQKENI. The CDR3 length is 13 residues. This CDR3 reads CASTRDTGNTIYF. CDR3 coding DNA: TGTGCCAGCACCCGGGACACTGGAAACACCATATATTTT.

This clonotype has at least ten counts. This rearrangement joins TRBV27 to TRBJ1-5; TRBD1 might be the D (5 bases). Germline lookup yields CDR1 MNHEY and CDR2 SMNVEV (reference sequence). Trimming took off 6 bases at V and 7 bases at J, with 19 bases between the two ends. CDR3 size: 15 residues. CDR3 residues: CASRRQGPTGQPQHF. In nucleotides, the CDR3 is TGTGCCAGCAGGCGGCAGGGCCCCACGGGACAGCCCCAGCATTTT.

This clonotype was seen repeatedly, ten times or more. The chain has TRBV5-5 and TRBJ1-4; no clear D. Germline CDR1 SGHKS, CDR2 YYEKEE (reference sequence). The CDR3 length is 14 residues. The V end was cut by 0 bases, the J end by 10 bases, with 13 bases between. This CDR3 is CASSLVLGSGKLFF. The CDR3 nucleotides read TGTGCCAGCAGCTTGGTACTTGGCTCAGGAAAACTGTTTTTT.

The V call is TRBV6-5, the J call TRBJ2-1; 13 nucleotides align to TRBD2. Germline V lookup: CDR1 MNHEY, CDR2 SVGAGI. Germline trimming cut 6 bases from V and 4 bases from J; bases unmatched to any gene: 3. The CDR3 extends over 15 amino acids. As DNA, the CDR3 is TGTGCCAGCAGAGGGACTAGCGGGGCTTACAATGAGCAGTTCTTC. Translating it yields CASRGTSGAYNEQFF.

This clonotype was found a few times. CDR3 sequence: CASSLMQGNTEAFF. The CDR3 DNA is TGTGCCAGCAGCTTAATGCAGGGGAACACTGAAGCTTTCTTT. The chain links TRBV7-9 to TRBJ1-1, with D possibly TRBD1 on 5 matching bases. Germline V gene sequence: CDR1 SEHNR, CDR2 FQNEAQ (reference sequence). The CDR3 contains 14 residues. The V end was cut by 2 bases, the J end by 1 base, with 8 bases between.

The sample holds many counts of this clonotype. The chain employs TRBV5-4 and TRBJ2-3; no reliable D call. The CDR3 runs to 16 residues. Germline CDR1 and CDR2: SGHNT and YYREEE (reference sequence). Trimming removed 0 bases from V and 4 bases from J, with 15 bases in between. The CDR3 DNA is TGTGCCAGCAGCTTGGTGGGATCTGGGTCCCCAGATACGCAGTATTTT. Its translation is CASSLVGSGSPDTQYF.

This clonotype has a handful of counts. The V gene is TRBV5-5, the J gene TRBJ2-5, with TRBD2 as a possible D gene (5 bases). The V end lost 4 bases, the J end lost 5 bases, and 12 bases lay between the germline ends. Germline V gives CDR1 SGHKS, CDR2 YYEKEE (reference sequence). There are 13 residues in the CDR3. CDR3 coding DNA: TGTGCCAGCAGCCCCCTAGCTACGGAGACCCAGTACTTC. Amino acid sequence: CASSPLATETQYF.

The CDR3 coding sequence is TGTGCCAGCTCAAGGGACAGCGATAATGAAAAACTGTTTTTT. Amino acid sequence: CASSRDSDNEKLFF. The chain links TRBV18 to TRBJ1-4; TRBD1 matches at 7 bases. The V gene end was trimmed by 5 bases and the J gene end by 4 bases; junction bases not matched to a gene: 4. Germline CDR1 is KGHSH and CDR2 is LQKENI. This CDR3 is built from 14 residues.

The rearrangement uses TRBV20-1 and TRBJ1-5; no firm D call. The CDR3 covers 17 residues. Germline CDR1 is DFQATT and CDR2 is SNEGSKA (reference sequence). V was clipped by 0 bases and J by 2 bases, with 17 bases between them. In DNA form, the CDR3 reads TGCAGTGCTAGAGATTTCAAAAAGGGTCAGGGCAATCAGCCCCAGCATTTT. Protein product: CSARDFKKGQGNQPQHF.

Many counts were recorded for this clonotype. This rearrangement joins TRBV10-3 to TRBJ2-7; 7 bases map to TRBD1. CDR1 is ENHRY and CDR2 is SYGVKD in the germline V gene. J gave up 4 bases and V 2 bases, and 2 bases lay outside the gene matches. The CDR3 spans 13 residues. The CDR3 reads CAISEDREYEQYF. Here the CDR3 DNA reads TGTGCCATCAGTGAGGACAGGGAATACGAGCAGTACTTC.

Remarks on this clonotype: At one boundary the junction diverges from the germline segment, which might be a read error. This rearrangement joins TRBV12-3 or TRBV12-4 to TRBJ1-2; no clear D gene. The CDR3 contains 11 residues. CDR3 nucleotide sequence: TGTGCCAGCTCCGGGTCCTTGATTCCTGATTTC. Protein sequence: CASSGSLIPDF.

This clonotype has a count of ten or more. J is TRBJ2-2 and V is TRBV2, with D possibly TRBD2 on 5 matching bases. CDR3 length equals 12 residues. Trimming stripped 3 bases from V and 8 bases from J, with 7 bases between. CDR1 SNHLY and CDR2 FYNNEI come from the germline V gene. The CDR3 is CASSDGEGELFF. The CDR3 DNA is TGTGCCAGCAGTGACGGGGAAGGGGAGCTGTTTTTT.

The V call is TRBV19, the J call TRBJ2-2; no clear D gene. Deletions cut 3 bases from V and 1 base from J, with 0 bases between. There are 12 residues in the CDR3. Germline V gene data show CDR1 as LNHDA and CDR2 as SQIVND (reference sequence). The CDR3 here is CASSMNTGELFF. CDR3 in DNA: TGTGCCAGTAGTATGAACACCGGGGAGCTGTTTTTT.

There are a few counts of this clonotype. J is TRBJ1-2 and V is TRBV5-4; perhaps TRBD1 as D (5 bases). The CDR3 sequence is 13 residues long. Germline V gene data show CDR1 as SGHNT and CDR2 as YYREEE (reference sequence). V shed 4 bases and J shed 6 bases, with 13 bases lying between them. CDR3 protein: CASSRGGANGYTF. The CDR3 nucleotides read TGTGCCAGCAGCCGGGGGGGAGCAAATGGCTACACCTTC.

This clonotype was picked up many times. The CDR3 bases are TGTGCCAGCCGAGGGCACGAGACCCAGTACTTC. Protein: CASRGHETQYF. The V gene is TRBV12-3 or TRBV12-4, the J gene TRBJ2-5; a possible D gene is TRBD2 (5 bases). The CDR3 loop spans 11 amino acids. With 8 bases removed from V and 5 bases from J, the gap between germline ends came to 9 bases.

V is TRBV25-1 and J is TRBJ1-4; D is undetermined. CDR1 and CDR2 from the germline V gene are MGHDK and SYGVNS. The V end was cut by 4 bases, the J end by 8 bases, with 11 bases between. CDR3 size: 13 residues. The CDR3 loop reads CASSVLPEEKLFF. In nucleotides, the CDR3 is TGTGCCAGCAGTGTTCTCCCGGAAGAAAAACTGTTTTTT.